A single sample gave rise to the 18 T cell receptor beta chains below, sequenced in a study of patients and donors after allogeneic stem cell transplantation. TCRdb reprocessed the RT-PCR reads via MiXCR and lists one record per CDR3 protein. The sample includes over 130,000 distinct CDR3 sequences, approximately 35% of them seen just once. Sequences were obtained from blood, either unsorted or a sorted T cell fraction (not recorded which). The receptors shown here come from a human donor who was either an allogeneic HSCT recipient or a stem cell or donor lymphocyte infusion donor (not recorded which). It is not recorded whose cells these are; they may come from a transplant donor.

The rearrangement links TRBV12-3 or TRBV12-4 to TRBJ1-2; 9 bases line up with TRBD1. V dropped 3 bases and J dropped 6; count of bases not matched to a gene: 8. The CDR3 is made up of 15 amino acids. Here the CDR3 reads CASSLGDRALDGYTF. The CDR3 bases are TGTGCCAGCAGTTTGGGGGACAGGGCGTTGGATGGCTACACCTTC.

The rearrangement links TRBV20-1 to TRBJ2-7; D might be TRBD1 or TRBD2, each matching 5 bases. CDR3 length equals 18 residues. V lost 2 bases to trimming and J lost 0 bases, with 23 bases between them. Germline-derived CDR1 and CDR2 are DFQATT and SNEGSKA (reference sequence). The CDR3 is CSARSPPFLGPYSYEQYF. CDR3 in DNA: TGCAGTGCTAGATCCCCACCTTTCTTGGGACCATACTCCTACGAGCAGTACTTC.

The rearrangement links TRBV3-1 to TRBJ1-1; D remains unclear. Trimming pared 3 bases from V and 2 bases from J, leaving 4 bases between. CDR1 LGHDT and CDR2 YNNKEL come from the germline V gene (reference sequence). This CDR3 region has 12 residues. The CDR3 loop reads CASSQSNTEAFF. CDR3 nucleotides: TGTGCCAGCAGCCAGAGCAACACTGAAGCTTTCTTT.

This sequence joins TRBV29-1 and TRBJ1-2, with D possibly being TRBD1 (5 bases). The V gene's germline CDR1 is SQVTM and CDR2 ANQGSEA. The CDR3 loop spans 13 amino acids. V gave up 5 bases and J gave up 6 bases, with 16 bases separating them. CDR3 bases: TGCAGCGTTTTGATGGGTGGGGCGAATGGCTACACCTTC. This codes for CSVLMGGANGYTF.

The CDR3 DNA reads as TGTGCCAGCAACTTAAGACAGGGGAGGACTGAAGCTTTCTTT. Its protein product is CASNLRQGRTEAFF. The chain combines TRBV6-2 or TRBV6-3 with TRBJ1-1; TRBD1 matches 8 bases. Germline V gives CDR1 MNHEY, CDR2 SVGEGT. The CDR3 length is 14 residues. After removal of 7 bases from V and 5 bases from J, the junction contained 9 bases not matched to a gene.

V gene TRBV20-1 combines with J gene TRBJ2-7; D gene uncertain. Germline V gene lookup returns CDR1 DFQATT and CDR2 SNEGSKA (reference sequence). There are 13 residues in the CDR3. Trimming cost V 4 bases and J 0 bases, with 10 bases left between them. The CDR3 coding sequence is TGCAGTGCTAACAGTTACAGCTCCTACGAGCAGTACTTC. Its protein product is CSANSYSSYEQYF.

The J gene is TRBJ1-5, the V gene TRBV12-3 or TRBV12-4; 7 bases map to TRBD1. The CDR3 has 16 amino acids. Trimming at V came to 6 bases and at J to 0 bases, leaving 8 bases not matched to a gene. The CDR3 DNA reads as TGTGCCAGCAGCCCCCGGGACAGCTATAGCAATCAGCCCCAGCATTTT. The encoded protein is CASSPRDSYSNQPQHF.

The chain has TRBV28 and TRBJ1-3; D ambiguous. Trimming took 3 bases from V and 4 from J, leaving 10 bases between them. The germline gives CDR1 MDHEN, CDR2 SYDVKM. The CDR3 spans 14 residues. The CDR3 DNA sequence: TGTGCCAGCAGTTTGGCGCGTGGCGGAAACACCATATATTTT. Amino acid sequence: CASSLARGGNTIYF.

This clonotype has just a few counts. The chain links TRBV10-2 to TRBJ1-2; no clear D. Germline V gene lookup returns CDR1 WSHSY and CDR2 SAAADI. Between the trimmed V and J ends, which lost 2 bases and 4 bases, there was a span of 11 bases. The CDR3 is 14 residues long. The DNA of the CDR3 is TGCGCCAGCAGTGAGGGACTCCTTGGCTATGGCTACACCTTC. It translates to CASSEGLLGYGYTF.

The table lists this clonotype with a few counts. The chain links TRBV10-3 to TRBJ2-2; the match to TRBD1 covers 7 bases. J lost 3 bases, V lost 3 bases, and 7 bases had no gene match. This CDR3 comprises 16 residues. Germline V gene lookup returns CDR1 ENHRY and CDR2 SYGVKD. The CDR3 bases are TGTGCCATCAGTGAACAAGGGGGCTTTGACACCGGGGAGCTGTTTTTT. This sequence encodes CAISEQGGFDTGELFF.

CDR3 amino acids: CASSLGGQDEQYV. The CDR3 nucleotides read TGTGCCAGCAGTTTAGGGGGACAGGACGAGCAGTACGTC. The chain uses TRBV12-3 or TRBV12-4 and TRBJ2-7, with 8 bases that match TRBD1. After removal of 1 base from V and 5 bases from J, the junction contained 1 base not matched to a gene. The CDR3 loop spans 13 amino acids.

This clonotype turned up a few times. The chain has TRBV6-2 or TRBV6-3 and TRBJ1-5; 8 bases agree with TRBD1. The V gene end was trimmed by 6 bases and the J gene end by 6 bases; junction bases not matched to a gene: 13. The CDR3 extends over 16 amino acids. In germline, CDR1 is MNHEY, CDR2 SVGEGT. The CDR3 DNA follows: TGTGCCAGCAGCACCCCGCGGACAGGGTTGGTTCAGCCCCAGCATTTT. Its translation is CASSTPRTGLVQPQHF.

This clonotype turned up a few times. This chain connects TRBV5-1 to TRBJ1-1, with 8 bases matching TRBD1. The ends lost 3 bases at V and 4 bases at J; junction bases unmatched: 11. Looked up from germline, CDR1 is SGHRS and CDR2 is YFSETQ. This CDR3 contains 16 residues. The CDR3, as DNA: TGCGCCAGCAGCTATCTCCCAGGGGGCAGGGTCACTGAAGCTTTCTTT. It is translated as CASSYLPGGRVTEAFF.

This clonotype was seen only a few times. The chain links TRBV12-3 or TRBV12-4 to TRBJ2-1; weak D call: TRBD2 (5 bases). Trimming stripped 10 bases from V and 7 bases from J, with 17 bases between. This CDR3 is 13 amino acids long. Written as DNA, the CDR3 is TGTGCCATCTTATGGAGGACGGTTAATGAGCAGTTCTTC. Residues: CAILWRTVNEQFF.

This clonotype was detected a few times. This chain connects TRBV6-5 to TRBJ2-1, with TRBD2 identical over 7 bases. The V segment lost 0 bases and the J segment 3 bases; nucleotides outside the gene matches: 5. The CDR3 covers 16 residues. Germline V CDR1 and CDR2: MNHEY, SVGAGI. The CDR3 DNA reads TGTGCCAGCAGTTACTCTCCGGGGGGATTCTACAATGAGCAGTTCTTC. Protein product: CASSYSPGGFYNEQFF.

This chain's CDR3 is CASSEGESDYGYTF. In DNA, the CDR3 is TGTGCCAGCAGCGAGGGGGAATCGGACTATGGCTACACCTTC. The chain combines TRBV7-9 with TRBJ1-2; the D gene is possibly TRBD1 (6 bases). Looked up from germline, CDR1 is SEHNR and CDR2 is FQNEAQ (reference sequence). The CDR3 has 14 residues. The V end lost 5 bases, the J end lost 3 bases, and 13 bases lay between the germline ends.

The chain has TRBV10-3 and TRBJ1-2, with no clear D. This CDR3 comprises 16 residues. Germline V lookup: CDR1 ENHRY, CDR2 SYGVKD. V was pared by 5 bases and J by 4 bases, with 20 bases between. CDR3 amino acids: CAISLQDGSPSYGYTF. The CDR3 nucleotides are TGTGCCATCAGTCTGCAGGACGGATCCCCCTCCTATGGCTACACCTTC.

The chain has TRBV28 and TRBJ2-7; maybe TRBD2 (5 bases). Germline V lookup: CDR1 MDHEN, CDR2 SYDVKM. This CDR3 region has 15 residues. V lost 5 bases and J lost 1, with 15 bases in between. In nucleotides, the CDR3 is TGTGCCAGCAGTGTGCCGGCGGGTCGATCCTACGAGCAGTACTTC. It is translated as CASSVPAGRSYEQYF.